The source of this TCR beta chain is a study of identical twins. Healthy Caucasian donors formed the entire cohort. Template switching added a universal primer binding site, and final cDNA carried unique molecular identifiers. TCRdb called the 5' RACE reads again in MiXCR, with one record for every CDR3 protein. The table shows around 530,000 distinct CDR3 sequences, with about 15% occurring only once. CDR1 and CDR2 (germline): DFQATT, SNEGSKA (reference sequence). The CDR3 has 15 residues. V lost 5 bases to trimming and J lost 4 bases, with 17 bases between them. Another study also made use of these data, one on yellow fever vaccine responses in identical twins.

Sequenced input: CD4+ T cells sorted from blood. The gene calls are TRBV20-1 and TRBJ2-2; D possibly uses TRBD1 or TRBD2 (5 bases each). The sequence came from a woman between 18 and 29 years old in good health. The CDR3 spells CSASDKSGRTGELFF. The CDR3 DNA sequence: TGCAGTGCTTCGGACAAATCGGGACGCACCGGGGAGCTGTTTTTT.